These 8 T cell receptor beta chains originate from one sample sequenced in a study of cytomegalovirus exposure and HLA in healthy donors. The PCR used 60 Vbeta and 13 Jbeta primers. TCRdb keeps only in-frame clones here, not all; method: immunoSEQ multiplex PCR. The sample yields 150,000 to 200,000 clones, roughly 77% seen once. The sample consisted of PBMCs. Receptors were obtained from a man in his late teens or twenties in good health and CMV-seropositive.

V gene TRBV5-4 combines with J gene TRBJ1-5; 7 bases match TRBD1. Trimming at V came to 0 bases and at J to 0 bases, leaving 6 bases not matched to a gene. In germline, CDR1 is SGHNT, CDR2 YYREEE (reference sequence). The CDR3 has 17 residues. The DNA of the CDR3 is TGTGCCAGCAGCTTGGCTCAGGGGGGCCTTAGCAATCAGCCCCAGCATTTT. It specifies CASSLAQGGLSNQPQHF.

The V gene is TRBV6-6, the J gene TRBJ1-4; no clear D. Germline loops: CDR1 MNHNY, CDR2 SVGAGI (reference sequence). Between the trimmed V and J ends, which lost 9 bases and 1 base, there was a span of 12 bases. CDR3 length equals 14 residues. In DNA form, the CDR3 reads TGTGCCAGTACATTCGGGAGAACTAATGAAAAACTGTTTTTT. This encodes CASTFGRTNEKLFF.

The CDR3 region has the DNA TGTGCCAGCTCACAAAGTCGCGGACAAGAGACCCAGTACTTC. Its translation is CASSQSRGQETQYF. J is TRBJ2-5 and V is TRBV18; D unclear. The CDR3 runs 14 residues. The V end lost 4 bases, the J end lost 2 bases, and 11 bases lay between the germline ends. Germline loops: CDR1 KGHSH, CDR2 LQKENI.

The chain employs TRBV5-4 and TRBJ2-1; 13 bases match TRBD2. The V and J ends lost 2 bases and 9 bases, in that order; junction bases with no gene match: 5. In germline, CDR1 is SGHNT, CDR2 YYREEE (reference sequence). The length of the CDR3 is 15 residues. The CDR3 coding sequence is TGTGCCAGCAGCTTTCGGACTAGCGGGAGAGGTGAGCAGTTCTTC. Translated: CASSFRTSGRGEQFF.

The rearrangement joins TRBV29-1 to TRBJ2-3; maybe TRBD2 (5 bases). V gave up 2 bases and J gave up 2 bases, with 11 bases separating them. CDR3 size: 14 residues. Germline V CDR1 and CDR2: SQVTM, ANQGSEA. The CDR3, as DNA: TGCAGCGTTGAAAAAGGGAGCAACACAGATACGCAGTATTTT. Amino acid sequence: CSVEKGSNTDTQYF.

This clone was seen once. The V call is TRBV28, the J call TRBJ2-7, with 9 bases fitting TRBD2. The V and J ends lost 8 bases and 4 bases, in that order; junction bases with no gene match: 27. The CDR3 covers 20 residues. The germline V gene has CDR1 MDHEN and CDR2 SYDVKM. As DNA, the CDR3 is TGTGCCAGCGGGCTCGGGCCCGCCGAGTTGGCGGGAGGGCCAACTTACGAGCAGTACTTC. This gives the protein CASGLGPAELAGGPTYEQYF.

The CDR3 loop reads CAWSKGSGNTIYF. CDR3 nucleotide sequence: TGTGCCTGGAGTAAGGGGTCTGGAAACACCATATATTTT. J is TRBJ1-3 and V is TRBV30; weak D call: TRBD1 (5 bases). The V and J ends lost 2 bases and 1 base respectively, with 6 bases between them. Germline-derived CDR1 and CDR2 are GTSNPN and SVGIG (reference sequence). The CDR3 loop spans 13 amino acids.

The genes are TRBV6-4 and TRBJ1-5; 7 bases map to TRBD1. The CDR3 extends over 18 amino acids. J gave up 0 bases and V 7 bases, and 15 bases lay outside the gene matches. Germline lookup yields CDR1 MRHNA and CDR2 SNTAGT. CDR3 region: CASTPGQPLAFSNQPQHF. As DNA, the CDR3 is TGTGCCAGCACTCCGGGACAGCCTCTTGCCTTTAGCAATCAGCCCCAGCATTTT.